This T cell receptor beta chain was recorded in a study of shared clonotypes between healthy human individuals. Study-wide background: A couple of female and a few male donors aged 18 to 49 were enrolled. Study-level findings and limits: Naive subsets tended to show greater estimated richness than memory subsets.

Subsets obtained from CD4+ cells comprised CD45RA+ naive and CD45RA-negative memory cells. To note about this clone: Antigen unknown.

There are 11 residues in the CDR3. Assay used: immunoSEQ multiplex PCR; TCRdb lists only in-frame clones, some missing. The sample comprises around 980,000 clones, roughly 74% of which are singletons, and 0.6% to 0.75% rests with the top ten. The V gene is TRBV21-1, the J gene TRBJ1-4. TRBV21-1 corresponds to a pseudogene. Sequenced input: memory CD4+ T cells from PBMCs. Described subset: CD45RA-negative fraction. The receptor was derived from a man between 18 and 29 years old in good health. Some clones in this sample may be carry-over from other donors' samples. CDR3 DNA: TGTGCCAGCAGCAAAGATGAAAAACTGTTTTTT. It is translated as CASSKDEKLFF.